The entry below describes one T cell receptor beta chain. Its antigen is unidentified. These data originate in a study of T cell responses to AZD1222 COVID-19 vaccine. The V gene's germline CDR1 is WSHSY and CDR2 SAAADI. Trimming stripped 6 bases from V and 3 bases from J, with 3 bases between. The length of the CDR3 is 10 residues. Assay used: immunoSEQ multiplex PCR; TCRdb lists only in-frame clones, some missing. Altogether 150,000 to 200,000 clones are present, about 90% being singletons, with the ten largest covering under 2.5%. Findings and limits, study-wide: After the peak T cell response, and only then, were repertoires sampled. Spike was spanned by vaccine-associated CD4 TCRs, which were dominant at 160-218 and 743-854. Regions left unmutated in variants are reportedly the target of nearly half of spike-specific TCRs.

The chain recombines TRBV10-2 with TRBJ2-7; D gene ambiguous. This specimen was peripheral blood, taken on day 0 of AZD1222 vaccination. The receptor comes from an adult in good health. This CDR3 reads CASSHYEQYF. DNA of the CDR3: TGCGCCAGCAGCCACTACGAGCAGTACTTC.